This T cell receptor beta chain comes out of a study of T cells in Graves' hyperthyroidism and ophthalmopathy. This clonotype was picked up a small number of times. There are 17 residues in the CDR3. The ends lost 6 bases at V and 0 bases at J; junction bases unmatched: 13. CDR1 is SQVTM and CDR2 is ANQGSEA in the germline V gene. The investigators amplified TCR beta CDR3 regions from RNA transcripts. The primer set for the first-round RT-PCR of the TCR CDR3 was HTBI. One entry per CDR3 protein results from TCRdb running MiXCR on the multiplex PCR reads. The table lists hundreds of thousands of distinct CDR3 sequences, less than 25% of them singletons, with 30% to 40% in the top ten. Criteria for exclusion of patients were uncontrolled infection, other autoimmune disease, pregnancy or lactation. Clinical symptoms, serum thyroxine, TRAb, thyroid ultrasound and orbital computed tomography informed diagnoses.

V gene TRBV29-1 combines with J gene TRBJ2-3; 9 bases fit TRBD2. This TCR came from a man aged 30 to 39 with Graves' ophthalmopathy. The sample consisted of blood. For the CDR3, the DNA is TGCAGCGTCGGACTCGACACGACTAGCGGTAGCACAGATACGCAGTATTTT. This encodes CSVGLDTTSGSTDTQYF.